The 9 T cell receptor beta chains below all came from one sample that was sequenced in a study of blood T cell repertoires in COVID-19. The table came from immunoSEQ multiplex PCR; TCRdb's copy has only in-frame clones and leaves some out. The table lists around 400,000 clones, around 86% of them singletons. Sequenced sample: PBMCs or T cells enriched from blood (not recorded which). The source is a woman aged 45-65 years who had recovered from COVID-19.

This chain joins TRBV2 and TRBJ2-7; 11 nucleotides line up with TRBD1. CDR1 SNHLY and CDR2 FYNNEI come from the germline V gene. V gave up 6 bases and J gave up 2 bases; unmatched junction bases: 6. The CDR3 extends over 15 amino acids. The CDR3 bases are TGTGCCAGCAGCCCCGGGACAGGGGGGACCTACGAGCAGTACTTC. This translates into CASSPGTGGTYEQYF.

The chain combines TRBV29-1 with TRBJ1-3, with D maybe TRBD1 (5 bases). Germline CDR1 and CDR2: SQVTM and ANQGSEA. The length of the CDR3 is 12 residues. V shed 4 bases and J shed 1 base, with 5 bases lying between them. In DNA form, the CDR3 reads TGCAGCGTTGCAGGGTCTGGAAACACCATATATTTT. Translated: CSVAGSGNTIYF. The full variable domain, its missing parts supplied by reference TRBV29-1 and TRBJ1-3, is SAVISQKPSRDICQRGTSLTIQCQVDSQVTMMFWYRQQPGQSLTLIATANQGSEATYESGFVIDKFPISRPNLTFSTLTVSNMSPEDSSIYLCSVAGSGNTIYFGEGSWLTVV.

The DNA for the CDR3 is TGTGCCAGCAGCTTAGGACAGGGTTCCGGGGAGCTGTTTTTT. Translated: CASSLGQGSGELFF. J is TRBJ2-2 and V is TRBV11-2, with 7 bases matching TRBD1. Germline-derived CDR1 and CDR2 are SGHAT and FQNNGV. V lost 1 base to trimming and J lost 6 bases; unmatched junction nucleotides: 2. The CDR3 is 14 residues long.

J is TRBJ1-3 and V is TRBV18, with D uncertain. The V and J ends lost 3 bases and 2 bases respectively, with 11 bases between them. The CDR3 covers 15 residues. The germline V gene encodes CDR1 KGHSH and CDR2 LQKENI. CDR3 DNA: TGTGCCAGCTCACCCTCCGCTGCTACTGGAAACACCATATATTTT. It yields the protein CASSPSAATGNTIYF. Variable domain in full (rest from reference TRBV18 and TRBJ1-3): NAGVMQNPRHLVRRRGQEARLRCSPMKGHSHVYWYRQLPEEGLKFMVYLQKENIIDESGMPKERFSAEFPKEGPSILRIQQVVRGDSAAYFCASSPSAATGNTIYFGEGSWLTVV.

V usage is TRBV19 and J usage is TRBJ1-1; unclear D gene. V was trimmed by 6 bases and J by 7 bases, leaving 15 bases between them. The CDR3 sequence is 13 residues long. Looked up from germline, CDR1 is LNHDA and CDR2 is SQIVND (reference sequence). CDR3 region: CASSGRGTGEAFF. CDR3 DNA sequence: TGTGCCAGTAGCGGGCGGGGTACCGGTGAAGCTTTCTTT. Supplemented by reference TRBV19 and TRBJ1-1, the full variable domain reads DGGITQSPKYLFRKEGQNVTLSCEQNLNHDAMYWYRQDPGQGLRLIYYSQIVNDFQKGDIAEGYSVSREKKESFPLTVTSAQKNPTAFYLCASSGRGTGEAFFGQGTRLTVV.

The chain couples TRBV11-3 to TRBJ2-3; 7 positions match TRBD1. The V gene's germline CDR1 is SGHNT and CDR2 YENEEA. This CDR3 has 14 residues. The ends lost 5 bases at V and 6 bases at J; junction bases unmatched: 8. The DNA for the CDR3 is TGTGCCAGCAGCCACAGACAGGGAGCGGATACGCAGTATTTT. Amino acid sequence: CASSHRQGADTQYF.

This clone has more than one count but fewer than ten. The J gene is TRBJ1-1, the V gene TRBV11-2; D is undetermined. The germline gives CDR1 SGHAT, CDR2 FQNNGV. V lost 4 bases and J 0 bases, leaving 15 bases between the germline ends. The CDR3 has 16 residues. In DNA, the CDR3 is TGTGCCAGCAGCTCCCATCCTGAGGCCCTGAACACTGAAGCTTTCTTT. Translation: CASSSHPEALNTEAFF.

The CDR3 is CASSSRGIIYGYTF. CDR3 sequence (DNA): TGTGCCAGCAGCTCCAGGGGGATTATCTATGGCTACACCTTC. The chain employs TRBV5-8 and TRBJ1-2; 7 bases match TRBD1. Germline trimming cut 3 bases from V and 4 bases from J; bases unmatched to any gene: 6. Looked up from germline, CDR1 is SGHTS and CDR2 is YDEGEE. The CDR3 consists of 14 residues.

V and J are TRBV30 and TRBJ1-2, with a possible D match to TRBD1 (5 bases). Between the trimmed V and J ends, which lost 8 bases and 2 bases, there was a span of 18 bases. The germline V gene encodes CDR1 GTSNPN and CDR2 SVGIG (reference sequence). There are 14 residues in the CDR3. As DNA, the CDR3 is TGTGCCCAGATGGACATGAACAGGAACTATGGCTACACCTTC. Translated, it gives CAQMDMNRNYGYTF.